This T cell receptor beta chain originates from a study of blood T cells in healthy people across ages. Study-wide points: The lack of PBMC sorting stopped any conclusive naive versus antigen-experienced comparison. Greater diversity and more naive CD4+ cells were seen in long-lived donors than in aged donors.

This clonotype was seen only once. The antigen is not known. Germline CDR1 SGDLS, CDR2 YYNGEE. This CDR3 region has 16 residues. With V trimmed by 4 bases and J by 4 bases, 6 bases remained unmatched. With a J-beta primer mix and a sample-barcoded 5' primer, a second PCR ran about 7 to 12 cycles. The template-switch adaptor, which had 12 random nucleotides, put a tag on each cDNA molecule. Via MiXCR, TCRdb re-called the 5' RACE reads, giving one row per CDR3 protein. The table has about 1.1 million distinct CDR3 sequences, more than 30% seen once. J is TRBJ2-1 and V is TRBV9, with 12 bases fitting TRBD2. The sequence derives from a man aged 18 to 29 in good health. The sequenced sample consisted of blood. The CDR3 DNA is TGTGCCAGCAGCTCCAGACTAGCGGGGGAATACAATGAGCAGTTCTTC. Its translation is CASSSRLAGEYNEQFF. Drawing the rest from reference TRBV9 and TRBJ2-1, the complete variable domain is DSGVTQTPKHLITATGQRVTLRCSPRSGDLSVYWYQQSLDQGLQFLIQYYNGEERAKGNILERFSAQQFPDLHSELNLSSLELGDSALYFCASSSRLAGEYNEQFFGPGTRLTVL.